Listed here are 26 T cell receptor beta chains from one sample, sequenced in a study of CD8+ T cells in alopecia areata. RNA was isolated and reverse transcribed to cDNA, the sequencing template. Sequencing used immunoSEQ multiplex PCR; TCRdb keeps in-frame clones, though not all of them. The repertoire holds more than 150,000 clones, with 40% to 60% as singletons. The sequencing here drew on CD8+ T cells sorted from blood, taken at week 0. These receptors originate from a human donor with alopecia areata.

The V gene is TRBV6-1, the J gene TRBJ2-3; no reliable D call. The CDR3 is 16 residues long. The V end lost 4 bases, the J end lost 3 bases, and 17 bases lay between the germline ends. Germline V gene lookup returns CDR1 MNHNS and CDR2 SASEGT. The CDR3 loop reads CASSVRSAIVTDTQYF. CDR3 DNA sequence: TGTGCCAGCAGTGTAAGATCAGCTATTGTGACAGATACGCAGTATTTT.

The chain employs TRBV27 and TRBJ1-1; 9 bases align to TRBD1. Losses at the gene ends were 5 bases for V and 2 bases for J; bases not matched to a gene: 3. Germline assignment: CDR1 MNHEY and CDR2 SMNVEV (reference sequence). The CDR3 has 14 amino acids. The CDR3 sequence: CASSQGQGNTEAFF. The CDR3, as DNA: TGTGCCAGCAGTCAGGGACAGGGAAACACTGAAGCTTTCTTT.

This clone was detected only a few times. The V call is TRBV9, the J call TRBJ2-3, with a tentative D call TRBD2 (5 bases). V lost 3 bases, J lost 0 bases, and 11 bases lay in between. The CDR3 loop spans 15 amino acids. Germline V gene data show CDR1 as SGDLS and CDR2 as YYNGEE. CDR3: CASSGPGSSTDTQYF. CDR3 nucleotides: TGTGCCAGCAGCGGACCGGGGTCTAGCACAGATACGCAGTATTTT.

The J gene is TRBJ1-2, the V gene TRBV7-9, with 10 bases that match TRBD1. The CDR3 spans 16 residues. Germline-derived CDR1 and CDR2 are SEHNR and FQNEAQ (reference sequence). V shed 5 bases, J shed 2 bases, and the junction held 8 bases outside the gene matches. CDR3 in amino acids: CASSARQGAVNYGYTF. DNA of the CDR3: TGTGCCAGCAGCGCTCGACAGGGGGCTGTCAACTATGGCTACACCTTC.

This clone occurred a few times. This chain uses TRBV27 with TRBJ1-5; a possible D gene is TRBD1 (5 bases). Looked up from germline, CDR1 is MNHEY and CDR2 is SMNVEV (reference sequence). The CDR3 length is 18 residues. The germline V and J ends were trimmed by 7 bases and 4 bases, with 26 bases remaining between them. The CDR3 is CASMGTGTGDWRNQPQHF. The CDR3 coding sequence is TGTGCCAGCATGGGGACCGGGACGGGAGATTGGAGAAATCAGCCCCAGCATTTT.

The table lists this clone with a few counts. This sequence joins TRBV14 and TRBJ1-6; possible D gene TRBD1, 5 bases. The CDR3 is 14 amino acids. Trimming stripped 4 bases from V and 10 bases from J, with 14 bases between. Germline V gene lookup returns CDR1 SGHDN and CDR2 FVKESK. The CDR3 coding sequence is TGTGCCAGCAGCCCTGGGGGAGCTGGCTCACCCCTCCACTTT. It is translated as CASSPGGAGSPLHF.

This clone appeared a few times. The genes are TRBV9 and TRBJ2-1, with D perhaps TRBD1 (6 bases). Germline CDR1 is SGDLS and CDR2 is YYNGEE. The CDR3 runs to 15 residues. Trimming shortened V by 0 bases and J by 10 bases, and 17 bases separated the two germline ends. CDR3 sequence reads: CASSVVMGAEREQFF. CDR3 nucleotides: TGTGCCAGCAGCGTAGTCATGGGGGCAGAAAGGGAGCAGTTCTTC.

Only a few counts were recorded for this clone. V gene TRBV29-1 combines with J gene TRBJ2-3; 9 bases map to TRBD1. Per germline, CDR1 SQVTM and CDR2 ANQGSEA. The ends lost 7 bases at V and 4 bases at J; junction bases unmatched: 3. There are 12 residues in the CDR3. CDR3 bases: TGCAGCGCTGGGACAGGGTCAGATACGCAGTATTTT. As protein: CSAGTGSDTQYF.

V usage is TRBV5-6 and J usage is TRBJ2-2, with TRBD2 identical over 10 bases. CDR3 length: 16 amino acids. Germline loops: CDR1 SGHDT, CDR2 YYEEEE. Trimming at V came to 4 bases and at J to 3 bases, leaving 6 bases not matched to a gene. The CDR3 region has the DNA TGTGCCAGCAGCCTAACAACTAGCGGGGACACCGGGGAGCTGTTTTTT. Its protein product is CASSLTTSGDTGELFF.

This clone has only a few counts. The V and J genes are TRBV6-6 and TRBJ2-7; 11 bases agree with TRBD2. The germline CDR1 and CDR2 sequences are MNHNY and SVGAGI (reference sequence). There are 14 residues in the CDR3. The ends lost 5 bases at V and 1 base at J; junction bases unmatched: 1. The CDR3 DNA follows: TGTGCCAGCAGTGGGACTAGCGGTTCCTACGAGCAGTACTTC. It yields the protein CASSGTSGSYEQYF.

This clone was picked up a small number of times. As DNA, the CDR3 is TGTGCCAGCAGCTCCAGGGAGGCTGAGCAGTTCTTC. Translated: CASSSREAEQFF. The rearrangement uses TRBV7-9 and TRBJ2-1; the D gene is possibly TRBD2 (6 bases). The CDR3 extends over 12 amino acids. The V gene's germline CDR1 is SEHNR and CDR2 FQNEAQ (reference sequence). With 4 bases removed from V and 9 bases from J, the gap between germline ends came to 10 bases.

The V gene is TRBV2, the J gene TRBJ2-7; D ambiguous. V lost 4 bases to trimming and J lost 7 bases, with 20 bases between them. This CDR3 is built from 15 residues. Germline V lookup: CDR1 SNHLY, CDR2 FYNNEI. CDR3: CASSALATPTREQYF. In DNA, the CDR3 is TGTGCCAGCAGTGCCTTGGCGACACCAACACGGGAGCAGTACTTC.

V gene TRBV11-1 combines with J gene TRBJ2-1; the D is unclear. The CDR3 spans 15 residues. Germline lookup yields CDR1 SGHAT and CDR2 FQDESV (reference sequence). V was cut by 5 bases and J by 0 bases, with 11 bases left in between. CDR3 amino acids: CASSPTSGSYNEQFF. The CDR3 region has the DNA TGTGCCAGCAGCCCAACATCAGGCTCCTACAATGAGCAGTTCTTC.

Points on this clone: The identical CDR3 is also encoded by other nucleotide sequences in the sample. V gene TRBV25-1 combines with J gene TRBJ1-1; D unclear. V was shortened by 5 bases and J by 2 bases, with 6 bases between the two germline ends. The CDR3 contains 12 residues. The germline CDR1 and CDR2 sequences are MGHDK and SYGVNS. The CDR3 bases are TGTGCCAGCAGTTTGGGTAACACTGAAGCTTTCTTT. As protein: CASSLGNTEAFF.

This clone came up a few times. The chain carries TRBV5-6 and TRBJ1-1; 8 bases line up with TRBD1. Germline V gene data show CDR1 as SGHDT and CDR2 as YYEEEE. The CDR3 covers 13 residues. With V trimmed by 0 bases and J by 10 bases, 5 bases remained unmatched. CDR3 residues: CASSLGGQGGAFF. The DNA for the CDR3 is TGTGCCAGCAGCTTGGGTGGACAGGGTGGAGCTTTCTTT.

The chain links TRBV27 to TRBJ2-7; D remains unclear. Germline V gene lookup returns CDR1 MNHEY and CDR2 SMNVEV (reference sequence). The CDR3 covers 15 residues. Trimming removed 0 bases at V and 3 bases at J, with 12 bases between. The CDR3: CASSLSYGSHYEQYF. CDR3 bases: TGTGCCAGCAGTTTATCTTATGGGTCCCACTACGAGCAGTACTTC.

V is TRBV7-6 and J is TRBJ1-1, with D uncertain. Trimming shortened V by 3 bases and J by 0 bases, and 8 bases separated the two germline ends. This CDR3 contains 14 residues. Germline assignment: CDR1 SGHVS and CDR2 FNYEAQ. This chain's CDR3 is CASSLAAVNTEAFF. In DNA form, the CDR3 reads TGTGCCAGCAGCTTGGCAGCGGTGAACACTGAAGCTTTCTTT.

V is TRBV29-1 and J is TRBJ2-4; unclear D gene. CDR3 length equals 14 residues. Germline CDR1 and CDR2: SQVTM and ANQGSEA. V lost 8 bases, J lost 1 base, and 15 bases lay in between. CDR3 DNA: TGCAGCCGACCGATTAACATTGCCAAAAACATTCAGTACTTC. Translating it yields CSRPINIAKNIQYF.

This clone turned up a few times. This chain connects TRBV13 to TRBJ2-2; TRBD2 matches 8 bases. The CDR3 covers 17 residues. Germline V CDR1 and CDR2: PRHDT, FYEKMQ (reference sequence). V shed 1 base, J shed 0 bases, and the junction held 4 bases outside the gene matches. CDR3 bases: TGTGCCAGCAGCTTAGCGTCGGGAGGGACGAACACCGGGGAGCTGTTTTTT. It codes for CASSLASGGTNTGELFF.

This sequence joins TRBV18 and TRBJ1-1; D remains ambiguous. CDR1 and CDR2 from the germline V gene are KGHSH and LQKENI. The CDR3 sequence is 13 residues long. V lost 3 bases and J 4 bases, leaving 9 bases between the germline ends. DNA for the CDR3: TGTGCCAGCTCACCGGGCAGGCGCACTGAAGCTTTCTTT. The encoded protein is CASSPGRRTEAFF.

This clone was counted between two and nine times. The chain carries TRBV12-5 and TRBJ2-7; D gene uncertain. V gave up 1 base and J gave up 3 bases, with 4 bases separating them. The length of the CDR3 is 12 residues. In germline, CDR1 is LGHNT, CDR2 FRNRAP. Written as DNA, the CDR3 is TGTGCTAGTGGTTTGGGGTACTACGAGCAGTACTTC. It translates to CASGLGYYEQYF.

V usage is TRBV2 and J usage is TRBJ2-1; D is perhaps TRBD2 (7 bases). This CDR3 is built from 15 residues. The germline V gene encodes CDR1 SNHLY and CDR2 FYNNEI. Trimming shortened V by 3 bases and J by 7 bases, and 16 bases separated the two germline ends. As DNA, the CDR3 is TGTGCCAGCAGTGACTGGGGGGGCATGGAAAATGAGCAGTTCTTC. Protein product: CASSDWGGMENEQFF.

The chain is built from TRBV6-1 and TRBJ2-7; D remains unclear. Germline CDR1 MNHNS, CDR2 SASEGT. The ends were cut back, 3 bases at V and 3 bases at J, with 6 bases in the middle. The CDR3 is made up of 12 amino acids. In DNA form, the CDR3 reads TGTGCCAGCAGTGAGCAGGACTACGAGCAGTACTTC. Amino acid sequence: CASSEQDYEQYF.

J is TRBJ2-6 and V is TRBV11-2; D gene unclear. The germline V and J ends were trimmed by 9 bases and 4 bases, with 10 bases remaining between them. The CDR3 extends over 13 amino acids. Germline V gene data show CDR1 as SGHAT and CDR2 as FQNNGV. The chain's CDR3 is CASTTAGANVLTF. The CDR3 DNA reads TGTGCCAGTACAACGGCCGGGGCCAACGTCCTGACTTTC. Based on the CDR3 plus reference TRBV11-2 and TRBJ2-6, the full variable domain is EAGVAQSPRYKIIEKRQSVAFWCNPISGHATLYWYQQILGQGPKLLIQFQNNGVVDDSQLPKDRFSAERLKGVDSTLKIQPAKLEDSAVYLCASTTAGANVLTFGAGSRLTVL.

The chain employs TRBV5-6 and TRBJ2-1, with D hard to call. The CDR3 has 12 residues. Germline CDR1 reads SGHDT; CDR2 reads YYEEEE. V lost 2 bases to trimming and J lost 5 bases, with 5 bases between them. The CDR3 spells CASSFLDNEQFF. CDR3 DNA: TGTGCCAGCAGCTTTCTAGACAATGAGCAGTTCTTC.

This clone was seen more than once but under ten times. This chain connects TRBV30 to TRBJ2-3, with unresolved D. The germline V gene encodes CDR1 GTSNPN and CDR2 SVGIG (reference sequence). CDR3 length: 12 residues. Trimming shortened V by 0 bases and J by 4 bases, and 5 bases separated the two germline ends. This CDR3 is CAWSVYADTQYF. CDR3 in DNA: TGTGCCTGGAGTGTATATGCAGATACGCAGTATTTT.